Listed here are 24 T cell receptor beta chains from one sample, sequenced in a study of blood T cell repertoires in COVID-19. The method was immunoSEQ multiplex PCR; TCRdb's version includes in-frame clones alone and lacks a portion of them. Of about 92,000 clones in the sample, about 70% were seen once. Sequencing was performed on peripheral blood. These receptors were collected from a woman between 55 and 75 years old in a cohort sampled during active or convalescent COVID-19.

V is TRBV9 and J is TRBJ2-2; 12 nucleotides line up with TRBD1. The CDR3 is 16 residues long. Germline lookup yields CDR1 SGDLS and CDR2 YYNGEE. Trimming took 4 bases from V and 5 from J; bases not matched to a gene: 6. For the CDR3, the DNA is TGTGCCAGCAGCTTGCCGGGACAGGGGGCTACCGGGGAGCTGTTTTTT. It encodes CASSLPGQGATGELFF.

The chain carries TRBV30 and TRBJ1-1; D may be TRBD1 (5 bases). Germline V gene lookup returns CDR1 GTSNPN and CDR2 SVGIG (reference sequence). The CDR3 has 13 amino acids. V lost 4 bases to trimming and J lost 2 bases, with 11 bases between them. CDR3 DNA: TGTGCCTGGAAGGGGAACGAAAACACTGAAGCTTTCTTT. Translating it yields CAWKGNENTEAFF. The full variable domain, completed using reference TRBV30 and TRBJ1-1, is SQTIHQWPATLVQPVGSPLSLECTVEGTSNPNLYWYRQAAGRGLQLLFYSVGIGQISSEVPQNLSASRPQDRQFILSSKKLLLSDSGFYLCAWKGNENTEAFFGQGTRLTVV.

The CDR3 region has the DNA TGTGCAGCCAGTAGTCTCGACGGTGTCAGGGATAACACCGGGGAGCTGTTTTTT. Encoded protein: CAASSLDGVRDNTGELFF. The V gene is TRBV19, the J gene TRBJ2-2; possible D gene TRBD1, 5 bases. Looked up from germline, CDR1 is LNHDA and CDR2 is SQIVND (reference sequence). The CDR3 consists of 18 residues.

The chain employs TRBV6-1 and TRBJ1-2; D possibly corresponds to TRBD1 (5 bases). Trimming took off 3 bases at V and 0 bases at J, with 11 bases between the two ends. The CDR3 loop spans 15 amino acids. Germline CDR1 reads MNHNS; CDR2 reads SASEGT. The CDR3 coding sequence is TGTGCCAGCAGTGATCCCAGGGAAGCTAACTATGGCTACACCTTC. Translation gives CASSDPREANYGYTF.

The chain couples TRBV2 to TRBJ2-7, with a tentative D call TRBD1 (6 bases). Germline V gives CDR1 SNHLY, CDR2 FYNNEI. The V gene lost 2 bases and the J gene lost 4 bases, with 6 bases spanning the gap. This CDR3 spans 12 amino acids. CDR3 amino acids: CASSEQGYEQYF. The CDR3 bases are TGTGCCAGCAGTGAACAGGGGTACGAGCAGTACTTC.

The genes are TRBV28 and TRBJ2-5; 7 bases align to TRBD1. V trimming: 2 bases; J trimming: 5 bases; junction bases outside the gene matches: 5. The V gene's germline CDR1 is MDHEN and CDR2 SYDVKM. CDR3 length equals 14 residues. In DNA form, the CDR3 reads TGTGCCAGCAGTTTACACAGGGGTCCTGAGACCCAGTACTTC. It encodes CASSLHRGPETQYF.

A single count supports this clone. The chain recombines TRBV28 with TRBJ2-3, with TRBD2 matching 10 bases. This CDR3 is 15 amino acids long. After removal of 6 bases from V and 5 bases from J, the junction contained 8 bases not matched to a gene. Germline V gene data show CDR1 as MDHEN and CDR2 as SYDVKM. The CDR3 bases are TGTGCCAGCAGAGCGGGGGGGGCGGGAAAAGATACGCAGTATTTT. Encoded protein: CASRAGGAGKDTQYF.

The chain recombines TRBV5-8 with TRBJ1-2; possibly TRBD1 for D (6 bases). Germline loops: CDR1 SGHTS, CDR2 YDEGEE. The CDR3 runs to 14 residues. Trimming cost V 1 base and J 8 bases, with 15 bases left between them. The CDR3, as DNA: TGTGCCAGCAGCTTGACTCAGGGGACACGGGGCTACACCTTC. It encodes CASSLTQGTRGYTF. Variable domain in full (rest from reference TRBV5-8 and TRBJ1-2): EAGVTQSPTHLIKTRGQQATLRCSPISGHTSVYWYQQALGLGLQFLLWYDEGEERNRGNFPPRFSGRQFPNYSSELNVNALELEDSALYLCASSLTQGTRGYTFGSGTRLTVV.

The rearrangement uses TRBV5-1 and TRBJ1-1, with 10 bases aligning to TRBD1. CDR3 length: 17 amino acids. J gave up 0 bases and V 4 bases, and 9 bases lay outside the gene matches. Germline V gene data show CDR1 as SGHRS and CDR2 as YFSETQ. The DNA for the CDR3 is TGCGCCAGCAGCCTGACCGGGACAGGGGCCTTGAACACTGAAGCTTTCTTT. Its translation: CASSLTGTGALNTEAFF.

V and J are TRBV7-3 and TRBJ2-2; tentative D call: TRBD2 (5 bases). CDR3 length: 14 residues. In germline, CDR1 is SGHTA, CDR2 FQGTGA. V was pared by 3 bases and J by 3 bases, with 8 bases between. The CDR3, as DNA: TGTGCCAGCAGCTTGCGGGCCTACACCGGGGAGCTGTTTTTT. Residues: CASSLRAYTGELFF.

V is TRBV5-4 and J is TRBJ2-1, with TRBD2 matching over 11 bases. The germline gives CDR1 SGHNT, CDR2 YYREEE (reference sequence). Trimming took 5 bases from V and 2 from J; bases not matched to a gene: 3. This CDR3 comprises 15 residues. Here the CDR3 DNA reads TGTGCCAGCAGTTATAGCGGGGGGGCCTACAATGAGCAGTTCTTC. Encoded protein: CASSYSGGAYNEQFF.

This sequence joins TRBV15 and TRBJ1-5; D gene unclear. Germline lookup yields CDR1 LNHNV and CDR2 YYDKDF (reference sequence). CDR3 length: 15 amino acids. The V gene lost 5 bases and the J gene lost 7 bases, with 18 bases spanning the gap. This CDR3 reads CATSGGWMGSQPQHF. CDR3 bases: TGTGCCACCAGCGGAGGATGGATGGGCTCGCAGCCCCAGCATTTT.

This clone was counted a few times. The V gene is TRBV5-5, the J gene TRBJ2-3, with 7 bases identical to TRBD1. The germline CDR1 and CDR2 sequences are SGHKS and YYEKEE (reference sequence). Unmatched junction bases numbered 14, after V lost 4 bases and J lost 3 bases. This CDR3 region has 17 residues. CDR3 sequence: CASSGAKSTGLTDTQYF. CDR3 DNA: TGTGCCAGCAGCGGGGCAAAATCGACAGGGCTAACAGATACGCAGTATTTT.

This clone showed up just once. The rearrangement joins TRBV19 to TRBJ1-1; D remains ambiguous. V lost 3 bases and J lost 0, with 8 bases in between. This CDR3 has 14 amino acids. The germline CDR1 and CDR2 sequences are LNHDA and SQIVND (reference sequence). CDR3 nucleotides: TGTGCCAGTAGTATCCAGGTGATGAACACTGAAGCTTTCTTT. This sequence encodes CASSIQVMNTEAFF.

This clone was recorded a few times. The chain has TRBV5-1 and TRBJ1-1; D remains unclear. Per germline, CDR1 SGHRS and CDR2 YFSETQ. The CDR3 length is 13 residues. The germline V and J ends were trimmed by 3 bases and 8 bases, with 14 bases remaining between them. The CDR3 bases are TGCGCCAGCAGCTCAACTAGAGACCGCGAAGCTTTCTTT. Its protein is CASSSTRDREAFF.

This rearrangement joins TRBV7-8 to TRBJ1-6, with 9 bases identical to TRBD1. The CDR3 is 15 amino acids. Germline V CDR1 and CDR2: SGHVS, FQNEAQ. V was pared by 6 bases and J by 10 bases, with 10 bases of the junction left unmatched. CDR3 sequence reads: CASRGTGSAPSPLHF. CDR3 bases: TGTGCCAGCAGGGGGACAGGGAGCGCACCATCACCCCTCCACTTT.

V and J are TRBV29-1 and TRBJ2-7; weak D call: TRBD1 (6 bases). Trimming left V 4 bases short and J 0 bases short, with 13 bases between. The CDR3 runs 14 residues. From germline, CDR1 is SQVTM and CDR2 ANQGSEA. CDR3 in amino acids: CSVGGGGRSYEQYF. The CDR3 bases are TGCAGCGTTGGAGGGGGTGGGCGCTCCTACGAGCAGTACTTC.

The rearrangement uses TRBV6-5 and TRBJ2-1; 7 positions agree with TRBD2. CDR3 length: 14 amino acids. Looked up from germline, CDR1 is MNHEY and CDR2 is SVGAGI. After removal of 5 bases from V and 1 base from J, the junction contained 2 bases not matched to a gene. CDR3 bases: TGTGCCAGCAGTCGGGGGGTTTCCTACAATGAGCAGTTCTTC. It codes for CASSRGVSYNEQFF.

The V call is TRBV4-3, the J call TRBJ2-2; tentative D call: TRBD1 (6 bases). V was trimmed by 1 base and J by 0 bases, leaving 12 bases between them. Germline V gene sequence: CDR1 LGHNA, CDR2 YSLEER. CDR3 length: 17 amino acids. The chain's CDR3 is CASSQGWGRANTGELFF. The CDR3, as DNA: TGCGCCAGCAGCCAAGGATGGGGGCGGGCGAACACCGGGGAGCTGTTTTTT.

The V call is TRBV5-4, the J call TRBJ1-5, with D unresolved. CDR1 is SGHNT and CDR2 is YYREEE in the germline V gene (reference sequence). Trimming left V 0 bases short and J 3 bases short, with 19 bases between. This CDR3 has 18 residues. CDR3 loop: CASSLGTGSNYNNQPQHF. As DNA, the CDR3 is TGTGCCAGCAGCTTGGGGACCGGGAGTAATTATAACAATCAGCCCCAGCATTTT.

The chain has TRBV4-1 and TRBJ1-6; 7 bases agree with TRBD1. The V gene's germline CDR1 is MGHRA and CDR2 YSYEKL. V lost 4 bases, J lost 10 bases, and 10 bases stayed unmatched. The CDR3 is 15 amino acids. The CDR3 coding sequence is TGCGCCAGCAGCCTTACCTGGGACAGTCGGTCACCCCTCCACTTT. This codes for CASSLTWDSRSPLHF.

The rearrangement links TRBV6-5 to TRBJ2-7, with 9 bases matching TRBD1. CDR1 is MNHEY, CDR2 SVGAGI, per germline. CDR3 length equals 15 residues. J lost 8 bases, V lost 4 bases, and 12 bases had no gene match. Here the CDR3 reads CASSSSRDRVYQQYF. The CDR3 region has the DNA TGTGCCAGCAGTTCCTCCCGGGACAGGGTCTATCAGCAGTACTTC.

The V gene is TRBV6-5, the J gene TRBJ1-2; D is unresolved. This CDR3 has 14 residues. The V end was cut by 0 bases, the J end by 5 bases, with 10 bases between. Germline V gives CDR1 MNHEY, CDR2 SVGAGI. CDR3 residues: CASSYSRVGYGYTF. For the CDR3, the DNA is TGTGCCAGCAGTTACTCGAGGGTAGGGTATGGCTACACCTTC.

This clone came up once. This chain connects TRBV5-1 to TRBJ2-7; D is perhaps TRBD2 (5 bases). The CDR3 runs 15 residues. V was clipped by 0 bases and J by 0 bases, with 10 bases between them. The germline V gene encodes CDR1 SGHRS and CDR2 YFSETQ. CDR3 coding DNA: TGCGCCAGCAGCTTGGGAGGCGGGTACTCCTACGAGCAGTACTTC. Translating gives CASSLGGGYSYEQYF.